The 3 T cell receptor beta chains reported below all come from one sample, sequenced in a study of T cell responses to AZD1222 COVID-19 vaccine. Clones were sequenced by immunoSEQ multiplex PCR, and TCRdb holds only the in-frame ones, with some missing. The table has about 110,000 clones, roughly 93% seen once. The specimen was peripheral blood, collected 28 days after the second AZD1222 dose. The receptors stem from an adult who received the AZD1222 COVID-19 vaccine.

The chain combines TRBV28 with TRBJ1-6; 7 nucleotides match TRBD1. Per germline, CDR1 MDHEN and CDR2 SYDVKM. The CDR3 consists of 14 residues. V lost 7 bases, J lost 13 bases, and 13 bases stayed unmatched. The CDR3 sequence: CASKEGAEGSPLHF. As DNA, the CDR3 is TGTGCCAGCAAAGAGGGGGCAGAGGGATCGCCCCTCCACTTT.

The CDR3 protein is CASSLHTTQETQYF. In nucleotides, the CDR3 is TGTGCCAGCAGTTTGCACACAACTCAAGAGACCCAGTACTTC. The chain joins TRBV28 to TRBJ2-5; D is undetermined. CDR1 MDHEN and CDR2 SYDVKM come from the germline V gene. The CDR3 is 14 residues long. Trimming removed 3 bases at V and 2 bases at J, with 10 bases between.

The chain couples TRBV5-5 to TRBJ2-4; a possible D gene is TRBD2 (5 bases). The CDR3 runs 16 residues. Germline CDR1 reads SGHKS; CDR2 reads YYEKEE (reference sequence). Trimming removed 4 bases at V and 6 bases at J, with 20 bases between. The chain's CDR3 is CASSVGRPGEGNIQYF. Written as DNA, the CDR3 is TGTGCCAGCAGCGTCGGACGTCCCGGCGAGGGAAACATTCAGTACTTC. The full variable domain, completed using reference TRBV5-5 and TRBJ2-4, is DAGVTQSPTHLIKTRGQQVTLRCSPISGHKSVSWYQQVLGQGPQFIFQYYEKEERGRGNFPDRFSARQFPNYSSELNVNALLLGDSALYLCASSVGRPGEGNIQYFGAGTRLSVL.